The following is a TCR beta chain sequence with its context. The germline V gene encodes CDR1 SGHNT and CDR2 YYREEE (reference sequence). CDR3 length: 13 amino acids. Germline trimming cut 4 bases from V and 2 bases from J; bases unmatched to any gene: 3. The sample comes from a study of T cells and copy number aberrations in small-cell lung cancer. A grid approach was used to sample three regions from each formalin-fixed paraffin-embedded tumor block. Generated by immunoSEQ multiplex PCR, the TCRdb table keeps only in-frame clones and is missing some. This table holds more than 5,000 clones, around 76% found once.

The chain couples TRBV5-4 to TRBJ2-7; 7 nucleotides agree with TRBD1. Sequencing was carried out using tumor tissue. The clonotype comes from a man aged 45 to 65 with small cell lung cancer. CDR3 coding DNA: TGTGCCAGCAGCCGCGGACAGGCCTACGAGCAGTACTTC. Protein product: CASSRGQAYEQYF. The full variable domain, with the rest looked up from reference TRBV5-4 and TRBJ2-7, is ETGVTQSPTHLIKTRGQQVTLRCSSQSGHNTVSWYQQALGQGPQFIFQYYREEENGRGNFPPRFSGLQFPNYSSELNVNALELDDSALYLCASSRGQAYEQYFGPGTRLTVT.